The 7 T cell receptor beta chains reported below all come from one sample, sequenced in a study of CXCR3-negative and CXCR3-positive naive CD8 T cells. Their recognized antigens are unknown. Study results and limitations: More hydrophobic TRB CDR3s were found in CXCR3-positive naive cells than in CXCR3-negative naive cells.

Carrying UMI labels, the TRB cDNA libraries were prepared through 5' RACE. TCRdb reprocessed the 5' RACE reads, with one entry per CDR3 protein and no DNA. This table holds 50,000 or so distinct CDR3 sequences. The sequencing sample was made of naive CXCR3+ CD8+ T cells from blood. Subset defined: CD45RO-CCR7+CD27+CD95- naive CD8+ T cells expressing CXCR3 (TNR3+). All receptors derive from a human donor in good health. Some clones in this sample may be carry-over from other donors' samples.

This sequence joins TRBV29-1 and TRBJ2-1; TCRdb names TRBD1, which stays unverified in the absence of DNA. Germline CDR1 and CDR2: SQVTM and ANQGSEA. This CDR3 is built from 14 residues. CDR3 sequence: CSVTGTGYYNEQFF.

The genes are TRBV24-1 and TRBJ2-5; absent DNA, TCRdb's TRBD2 call cannot be checked. Germline CDR1 and CDR2: KGHDR and SFDVKD. The CDR3 sequence is 15 residues long. The CDR3 sequence is CATSSRGGQQETQYF.

This rearrangement joins TRBV6-2 or TRBV6-3 to TRBJ2-6. In germline, CDR1 is MNHEY, CDR2 SVGEGT. The CDR3 has 14 amino acids. CDR3 region: CASSDGSGANVLTF.

The chain has TRBV9 and TRBJ2-1; TCRdb's assignment of TRBD2 cannot be checked, as there is no DNA. CDR1 and CDR2 from the germline V gene are SGDLS and YYNGEE. The CDR3 has 16 residues. The CDR3 is CASSVAGTRPYNEQFF.

V and J are TRBV30 and TRBJ2-1; the TCRdb D gene call, TRBD1, has no DNA to confirm it. Germline lookup yields CDR1 GTSNPN and CDR2 SVGIG (reference sequence). The CDR3 length is 12 residues. CDR3 residues: CAWDSSYNEQFF.

This sequence joins TRBV29-1 and TRBJ2-3; the D call from TCRdb, TRBD1, cannot be confirmed without DNA. Germline CDR1 is SQVTM and CDR2 is ANQGSEA. This CDR3 has 12 residues. The chain's CDR3 is CSAKTGLDTQYF.

The chain combines TRBV28 with TRBJ1-2; the TCRdb call, TRBD1, lacks DNA for checking. From germline, CDR1 is MDHEN and CDR2 SYDVKM. The CDR3 contains 14 residues. This chain's CDR3 is CASSLLNTGPRDTF.